This T cell receptor beta chain was documented in a study of cytomegalovirus exposure and HLA in healthy donors. The wider study: In an earlier analysis, almost 120 million unique TCR beta sequences were found from about 179 million T cells. Inside one of the first data releases sat about 85 million unique TCRs taken from HLA-typed donors. Assignment to the Caucasian-associated ancestry cluster applied to around 76% of the approximately 400 genotyped donors.

V gave up 0 bases and J gave up 3 bases, with 16 bases separating them. CDR1 and CDR2 from the germline V gene are LNHNV and YYDKDF (reference sequence). The CDR3 contains 17 residues. 13 Jbeta primers and 60 Vbeta primers were used for the PCR. This table comes from immunoSEQ multiplex PCR, and its TCRdb copy is limited to in-frame clones, with some not included. The table lists 200,000 to 250,000 clones. The TCR sequence derives from a girl under 10 years old in good health and CMV-seropositive. The chain employs TRBV15 and TRBJ2-3; a weak D match, TRBD2 (5 bases). Sequences were obtained from PBMCs. In DNA form, the CDR3 reads TGTGCCACCAGCAGAGATCTGGGCTGGTCGGGGACAGATACGCAGTATTTT. It codes for CATSRDLGWSGTDTQYF.